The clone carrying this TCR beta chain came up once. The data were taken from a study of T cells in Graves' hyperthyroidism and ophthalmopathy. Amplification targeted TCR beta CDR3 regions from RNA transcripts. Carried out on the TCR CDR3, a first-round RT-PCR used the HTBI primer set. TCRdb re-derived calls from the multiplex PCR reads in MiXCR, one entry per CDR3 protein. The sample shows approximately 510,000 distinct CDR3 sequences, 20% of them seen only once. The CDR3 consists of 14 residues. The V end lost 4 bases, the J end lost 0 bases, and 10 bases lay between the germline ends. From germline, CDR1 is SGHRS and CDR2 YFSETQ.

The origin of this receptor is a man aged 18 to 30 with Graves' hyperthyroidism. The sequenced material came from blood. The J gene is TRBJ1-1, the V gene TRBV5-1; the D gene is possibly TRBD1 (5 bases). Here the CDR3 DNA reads TGCGCCAGCAGCGGGGGGGAGATGAACACTGAAGCTTTCTTT. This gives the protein CASSGGEMNTEAFF.